The rows below give T cell receptor beta chains drawn from one sample of a study of OX40 agonist ivuxolimab in advanced cancers. Sequencing used immunoSEQ multiplex PCR; TCRdb keeps in-frame clones, though not all of them. The repertoire holds approximately 60,000 clones, with approximately 80% as singletons. The sequenced sample was CD4+ or CD8+ T cells sorted from blood, obtained in a trial of the OX40 agonist ivuxolimab. These TCRs come from an adult with an advanced solid tumor such as melanoma, head and neck, liver or kidney cancer. Each CDR3 is given with its conserved first and last residue. The D gene is left open where the match is weak. Size values are once, few and many counts, or a class for expanded clones, and some rows have none.

d_call,clone_size,v_call,j_call,cdr3_aa,cdr3_nt
TRBD1,.,TRBV2,TRBJ1-3,CASSPLTGNFGNTIYF,TGTGCCAGCAGCCCTTTGACAGGGAATTTTGGAAACACCATATATTTT
.,.,TRBV11-2,TRBJ2-7,CASSLNTGTNYEQYF,TGTGCCAGCAGCTTAAATACCGGGACAAACTACGAGCAGTACTTC
.,.,TRBV28,TRBJ2-5,CASSQQGPDQYF,TGTGCCAGCAGCCAACAGGGCCCCGACCAGTACTTC
.,once,TRBV4-3,TRBJ1-1,CASSQENVPNTEAFF,TGCGCCAGCAGCCAAGAAAACGTCCCCAACACTGAAGCTTTCTTT
TRBD1,.,TRBV19,TRBJ1-1,CASTVTGGTEAFF,TGTGCCAGTACCGTGACAGGGGGCACTGAAGCTTTCTTT
.,.,TRBV10-2,TRBJ1-5,CASSGGRESNQPQHF,TGCGCCAGTTCCGGGGGACGAGAAAGTAATCAGCCCCAGCATTTT
.,once,TRBV6-6,TRBJ1-2,CASREGGDYGYTF,TGTGCCAGCAGGGAGGGAGGGGACTATGGCTACACCTTC
.,.,TRBV7-2,TRBJ2-2,CASSLRGTGELFF,TGTGCCAGCAGCTTGAGGGGGACCGGGGAGCTGTTTTTT
TRBD1,.,TRBV15,TRBJ2-7,CATSREPTGLYEQYF,TGTGCCACCAGCAGAGAACCGACAGGGCTTTACGAGCAGTACTTC
TRBD1,.,TRBV5-1,TRBJ1-4,CASSLGDSQEKLFF,TGCGCCAGCAGCTTGGGGGACAGTCAGGAAAAACTGTTTTTT
.,.,TRBV5-6,TRBJ2-3,CASSLAVKAGTDTQYF,TGTGCCAGCAGCTTGGCCGTTAAGGCAGGGACAGATACGCAGTATTTT
TRBD2,.,TRBV7-9,TRBJ2-1,CASASGRTNEQFF,TGTGCCAGCGCTAGCGGGAGGACAAATGAGCAGTTCTTC
.,.,TRBV1,TRBJ2-3,CTSSQDTRQAQYF,TGCACCAGCAGCCAAGATACCCGACAGGCGCAGTATTTT
TRBD1,once,TRBV5-5,TRBJ1-1,CASSLGGNTEAFF,TGTGCCAGCAGCTTAGGGGGCAACACTGAAGCTTTCTTT
.,.,TRBV5-4,TRBJ2-5,CASSLTGEETQYF,TGTGCCAGCAGCTTGACAGGAGAAGAGACCCAGTACTTC
.,.,TRBV11-2,TRBJ2-5,CASSLVGLGTQYF,TGTGCCAGCAGCTTAGTAGGGCTAGGGACCCAGTACTTC
.,once,TRBV7-2,TRBJ1-5,CASSLVGEGSQPQHF,TGTGCCAGCAGCTTAGTGGGAGAAGGTTCCCAGCCCCAGCATTTT
.,.,TRBV21-1,TRBJ2-7,CASSKKGAYEQYF,TGTGCCAGCAGCAAGAAGGGGGCTTACGAGCAGTACTTC
TRBD1,.,TRBV7-2,TRBJ2-7,CASSKQGSGYEQYF,TGTGCCAGCAGCAAACAGGGGAGTGGCTACGAGCAGTACTTC
.,.,TRBV30,TRBJ1-3,CAWSISFSGNTIYF,TGTGCCTGGAGTATAAGCTTCTCTGGAAACACCATATATTTT
.,.,TRBV18,TRBJ2-1,CASSPPFNEQFF,TGTGCCAGCTCACCACCGTTTAATGAGCAGTTCTTC
.,.,TRBV5-8,TRBJ1-1,CASSFRGTEAFF,TGTGCCAGCAGCTTTCGGGGAACTGAAGCTTTCTTT
.,.,TRBV6-5,TRBJ1-4,CASSSLGGVNEKLFF,TGTGCCAGCAGCTCATTGGGTGGAGTTAATGAAAAACTGTTTTTT
.,.,TRBV7-9,TRBJ2-1,CASSPQGNEQFF,TGTGCCAGCAGCCCCCAGGGGAATGAGCAGTTCTTC
.,.,TRBV9,TRBJ1-2,CASSNPPGGYTF,TGTGCCAGCAGCAACCCGCCGGGTGGCTACACCTTC
TRBD1,.,TRBV11-3,TRBJ1-3,CASSSRTGGTGNTIYF,TGTGCCAGCAGCTCCCGGACAGGGGGCACTGGAAACACCATATATTTT
.,.,TRBV11-3,TRBJ2-3,CASSLAQDIDTQYF,TGTGCCAGCAGCCTAGCTCAGGACATAGATACGCAGTATTTT
TRBD1,.,TRBV5-1,TRBJ2-7,CASSLQGATYEQYF,TGCGCCAGCAGCTTACAGGGGGCTACCTACGAGCAGTACTTC
TRBD1,.,TRBV30,TRBJ1-3,CAWSAGGQGNTIYF,TGTGCCTGGAGTGCAGGGGGCCAAGGAAACACCATATATTTT
.,.,TRBV4-3,TRBJ1-3,CASSPRVGQGNTIYF,TGCGCCAGCAGCCCCAGGGTAGGGCAGGGAAACACCATATATTTT
TRBD1,.,TRBV6-4,TRBJ1-4,CASREGDRNNEKLFF,TGTGCCAGCAGGGAGGGGGACAGAAATAATGAAAAACTGTTTTTT
TRBD1,.,TRBV4-1,TRBJ2-6,CASSFSLNPGQGARGANVLTF,TGCGCCAGCAGCTTCAGCCTGAATCCGGGACAGGGGGCGCGGGGGGCCAACGTCCTGACTTTC
.,.,TRBV2,TRBJ1-2,CASSEHTGLSYGYTF,TGTGCCAGCAGTGAACACACAGGGTTGTCCTATGGCTACACCTTC
.,.,TRBV5-4,TRBJ2-3,CASSLAAQRTYTDTQYF,TGTGCCAGCAGCTTGGCAGCACAGCGGACCTACACAGATACGCAGTATTTT
.,.,TRBV4-3,TRBJ2-7,CASSQEFGSPTQQYF,TGCGCCAGCAGCCAAGAGTTTGGCAGTCCAACTCAGCAGTACTTC
TRBD1,.,TRBV27,TRBJ2-7,CASSYTGEDEQYF,TGTGCCAGCAGTTACACAGGGGAAGACGAGCAGTACTTC
TRBD2,.,TRBV6-5,TRBJ2-7,CASSYSTSGGYEQYF,TGTGCCAGCAGTTACTCGACTAGCGGGGGCTACGAGCAGTACTTC
TRBD1,few,TRBV5-1,TRBJ2-7,CASSSDGQGAFEKQYF,TGCGCCAGCAGCTCGGATGGACAGGGGGCTTTTGAGAAGCAGTACTTC
.,few,TRBV7-2,TRBJ1-5,CASKKPDSNQPQHF,TGTGCCAGCAAAAAACCGGATAGCAATCAGCCCCAGCATTTT
.,.,TRBV11-1,TRBJ2-3,CASSPVVDTQYF,TGTGCCAGCAGCCCGGTGGTGGATACGCAGTATTTT
.,.,TRBV2,TRBJ2-7,CASSVPLDTPSYEQYF,TGTGCCAGCAGTGTCCCATTAGACACCCCATCCTACGAGCAGTACTTC
.,.,TRBV5-6,TRBJ1-3,CASSSLGQGPGNTIYF,TGTGCCAGCAGCAGCTTAGGGCAGGGCCCTGGAAACACCATATATTTT
.,.,TRBV11-2,TRBJ2-2,CASGRVQGKAGELFF,TGTGCCAGCGGGCGGGTGCAGGGAAAGGCCGGGGAGCTGTTTTTT
.,.,TRBV19,TRBJ2-5,CASSLESMGTQYF,TGTGCCAGTAGCTTAGAATCCATGGGGACCCAGTACTTC
TRBD2,few,TRBV7-9,TRBJ2-5,CASSLQTGGETQYF,TGTGCCAGCAGCTTGCAGACGGGGGGAGAGACCCAGTACTTC